This entry features one T cell receptor (beta chain) sequence. This entry comes from a study of T cell responses to AZD1222 COVID-19 vaccine. The germline V gene has CDR1 SGDLS and CDR2 YYNGEE. The CDR3 has 14 residues. V was trimmed by 2 bases and J by 2 bases, leaving 11 bases between them. Sequenced by immunoSEQ multiplex PCR; TCRdb stores in-frame clones only, minus some. In the table there are about 120,000 clones, just over 85% of which are singletons. This sequence was found in an adult who received the AZD1222 COVID-19 vaccine. Sequencing was performed on peripheral blood, taken 28 days after the second AZD1222 dose. V usage is TRBV9 and J usage is TRBJ2-7; D is tentatively TRBD1 or TRBD2 (5 bases each). CDR3 sequence (DNA): TGTGCCAGCAGCGTGGGACCTGGCCCCTACGAGCAGTACTTC. It specifies CASSVGPGPYEQYF.